This T cell receptor beta chain was observed in a study of graft-versus-host responses after intestinal transplantation. About this clone: No antigen is known for it.

The CDR3 totals 16 residues. CDR1 is MGHRA, CDR2 YSYEKL, per germline. V lost 0 bases and J lost 3, with 15 bases in between. Profiled with immunoSEQ multiplex PCR; TCRdb holds only in-frame clones, not every one. In the table there are about 130,000 clones, around 90% of which are singletons. The specimen was unstimulated CD4+ T cells sorted from spleen or lymph node cells, collected before intestinal transplant. This TCR was recovered from a human donor who received an intestinal transplant. This rearrangement joins TRBV4-1 to TRBJ2-7; possible D gene TRBD1, 6 bases. The CDR3 sequence: CASSQDRQASDYEQYF. CDR3 bases: TGCGCCAGCAGCCAAGACCGACAGGCGTCAGACTACGAGCAGTACTTC.